One and the same sample provided the 2 T cell receptor beta chains below, sequenced in a study of CD8 T cells in ankylosing spondylitis. Study-wide results and caveats: Typical of ankylosing spondylitis blood, it appeared, was a TCR beta motif of roughly eight highly homologous variants.

Their antigens remain unidentified. MiXCR, applied by TCRdb to the 5' RACE reads, yields one record per CDR3 protein. The sample includes around 450,000 distinct CDR3 sequences, about 24% seen only once; the top ten take about 0.89%. The specimen sequenced was blood, either unsorted or a sorted T cell fraction (not recorded which). These receptors all come from a male donor with ankylosing spondylitis.

The CDR3 here is CSARDVKQGAFEQYV. The CDR3, as DNA: TGCAGTGCTAGAGATGTAAAACAGGGGGCCTTCGAGCAGTACGTC. The chain has TRBV20-1 and TRBJ2-7; TRBD1 matches at 9 bases. This CDR3 has 15 amino acids. Germline V gene sequence: CDR1 DFQATT, CDR2 SNEGSKA (reference sequence). The ends lost 0 bases at V and 6 bases at J; junction bases unmatched: 9.

V is TRBV20-1 and J is TRBJ2-1, with 8 positions matching TRBD2. The germline CDR1 and CDR2 sequences are DFQATT and SNEGSKA (reference sequence). The trim removed 2 bases at V and 10 bases at J, leaving 4 bases unmatched. CDR3 size: 12 residues. The CDR3 DNA reads TGCAGTGCTAGATCCAGCGGGAGCGAGCAGTTCTTC. Its translation: CSARSSGSEQFF.